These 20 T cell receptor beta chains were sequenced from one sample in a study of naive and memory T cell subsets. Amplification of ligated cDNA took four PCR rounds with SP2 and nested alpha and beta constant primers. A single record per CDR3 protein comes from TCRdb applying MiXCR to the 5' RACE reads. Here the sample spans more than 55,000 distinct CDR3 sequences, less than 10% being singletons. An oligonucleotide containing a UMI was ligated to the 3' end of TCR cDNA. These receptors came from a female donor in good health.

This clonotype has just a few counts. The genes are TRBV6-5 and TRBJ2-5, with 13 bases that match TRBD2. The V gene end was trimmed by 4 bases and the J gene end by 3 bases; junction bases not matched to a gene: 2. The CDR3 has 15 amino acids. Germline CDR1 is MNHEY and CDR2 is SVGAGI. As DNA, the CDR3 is TGTGCCAGCAGTTCGGGACTAGCGGGGAAAGAGACCCAGTACTTC. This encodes CASSSGLAGKETQYF.

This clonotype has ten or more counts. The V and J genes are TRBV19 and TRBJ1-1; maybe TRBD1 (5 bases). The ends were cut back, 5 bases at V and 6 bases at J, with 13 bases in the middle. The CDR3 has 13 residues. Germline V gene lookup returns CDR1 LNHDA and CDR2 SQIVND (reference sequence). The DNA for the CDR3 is TGTGCCAGTAGTCTCGGACACAGCCCTGAAGCTTTCTTT. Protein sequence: CASSLGHSPEAFF.

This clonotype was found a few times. CDR3 region: CAILTPPQTYEQYF. Written as DNA, the CDR3 is TGCGCCATCCTGACACCACCCCAAACCTACGAGCAGTACTTC. V usage is TRBV23-1 and J usage is TRBJ2-7; D ambiguous. TRBV23-1 is assigned to the ORF class and has an uncertain function. Trimming took off 10 bases at V and 2 bases at J, with 18 bases between the two ends. The CDR3 extends over 14 amino acids.

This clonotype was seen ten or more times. The CDR3 region is CASSFAGAGVCTEAFF. As DNA, the CDR3 is TGTGCCAGCAGCTTTGCGGGAGCGGGGGTTTGTACTGAAGCTTTCTTT. V usage is TRBV7-4 and J usage is TRBJ1-1, with D perhaps TRBD1 (5 bases). CDR3 length equals 16 residues. Deletions cut 3 bases from V and 5 bases from J, with 19 bases between. Germline V gives CDR1 SGHVT, CDR2 SQSDAQ.

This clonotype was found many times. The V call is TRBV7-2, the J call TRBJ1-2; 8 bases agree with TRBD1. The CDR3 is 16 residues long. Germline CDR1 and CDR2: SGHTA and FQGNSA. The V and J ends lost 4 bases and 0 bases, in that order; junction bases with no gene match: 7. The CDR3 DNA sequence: TGTGCCAGCAGCTACAGGACAGGGTCCCCTAACTATGGCTACACCTTC. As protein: CASSYRTGSPNYGYTF.

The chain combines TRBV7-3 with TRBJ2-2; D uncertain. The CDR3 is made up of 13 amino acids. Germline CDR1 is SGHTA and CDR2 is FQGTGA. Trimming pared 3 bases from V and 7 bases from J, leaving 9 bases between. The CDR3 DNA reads TGTGCCAGCAGCTTTGCAGTTAACGGGGAGCTGTTTTTT. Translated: CASSFAVNGELFF.

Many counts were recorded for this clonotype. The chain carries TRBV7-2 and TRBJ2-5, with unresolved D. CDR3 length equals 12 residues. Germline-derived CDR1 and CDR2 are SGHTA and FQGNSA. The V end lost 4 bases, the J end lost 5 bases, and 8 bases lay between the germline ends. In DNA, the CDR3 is TGTGCCAGCAGCTCCCTCCGTGAGACCCAGTACTTC. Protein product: CASSSLRETQYF. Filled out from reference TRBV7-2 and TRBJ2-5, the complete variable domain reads GAGVSQSPSNKVTEKGKDVELRCDPISGHTALYWYRQSLGQGLEFLIYFQGNSAPDKSGLPSDRFSAERTGGSVSTLTIQRTQQEDSAVYLCASSSLRETQYFGPGTRLLVL.

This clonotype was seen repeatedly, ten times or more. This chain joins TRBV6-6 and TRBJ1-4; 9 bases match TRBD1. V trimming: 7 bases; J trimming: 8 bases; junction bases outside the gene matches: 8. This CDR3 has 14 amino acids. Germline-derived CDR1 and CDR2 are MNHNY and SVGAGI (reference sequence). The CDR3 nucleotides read TGTGCCAGCAACCCGGGACAGGGCGGCGAAAAACTGTTTTTT. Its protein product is CASNPGQGGEKLFF.

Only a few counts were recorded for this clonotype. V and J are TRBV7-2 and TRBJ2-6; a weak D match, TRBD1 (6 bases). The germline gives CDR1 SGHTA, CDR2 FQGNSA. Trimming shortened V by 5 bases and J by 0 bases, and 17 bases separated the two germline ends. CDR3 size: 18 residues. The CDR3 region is CASSPKTGLRSGANVLTF. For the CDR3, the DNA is TGTGCCAGCAGCCCAAAGACAGGCCTCCGCTCTGGGGCCAACGTCCTGACTTTC.

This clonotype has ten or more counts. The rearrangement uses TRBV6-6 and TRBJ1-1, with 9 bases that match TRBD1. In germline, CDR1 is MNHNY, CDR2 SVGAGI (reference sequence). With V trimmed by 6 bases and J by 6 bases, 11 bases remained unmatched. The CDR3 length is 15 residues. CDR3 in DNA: TGTGCCAGCAGGGGTGACAGGGGGAAGCTCGCTGAAGCTTTCTTT. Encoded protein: CASRGDRGKLAEAFF.

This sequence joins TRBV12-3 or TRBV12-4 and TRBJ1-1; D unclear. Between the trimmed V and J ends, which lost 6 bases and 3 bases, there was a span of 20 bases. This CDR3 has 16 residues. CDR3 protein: CASSYLPLEGHTEAFF. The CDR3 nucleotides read TGTGCCAGCAGCTACCTTCCCCTAGAAGGACACACTGAAGCTTTCTTT.

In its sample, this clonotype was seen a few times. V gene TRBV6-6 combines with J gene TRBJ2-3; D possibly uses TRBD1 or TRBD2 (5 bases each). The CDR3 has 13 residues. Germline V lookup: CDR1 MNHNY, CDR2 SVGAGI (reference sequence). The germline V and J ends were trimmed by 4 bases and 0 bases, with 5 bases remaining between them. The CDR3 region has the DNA TGTGCCAGCAGTTGGGACAGCACAGATACGCAGTATTTT. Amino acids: CASSWDSTDTQYF.

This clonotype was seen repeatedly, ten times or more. The CDR3 here is CASSPLLGGRIPDEQYF. For the CDR3, the DNA is TGTGCCAGCAGCCCTCTGCTTGGGGGGCGCATACCGGACGAGCAGTACTTC. V is TRBV21-1 and J is TRBJ2-7; the D call TRBD1 from the table was never checked on the DNA. TRBV21-1 is tagged as a pseudogene. This CDR3 has 17 amino acids.

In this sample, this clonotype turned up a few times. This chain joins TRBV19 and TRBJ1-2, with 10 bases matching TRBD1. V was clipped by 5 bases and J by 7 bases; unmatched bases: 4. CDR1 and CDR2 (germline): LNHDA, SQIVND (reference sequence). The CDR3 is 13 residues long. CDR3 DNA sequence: TGTGCCAGTAGTTGGGACAGGGGCGGTGGCTACACCTTC. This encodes CASSWDRGGGYTF.

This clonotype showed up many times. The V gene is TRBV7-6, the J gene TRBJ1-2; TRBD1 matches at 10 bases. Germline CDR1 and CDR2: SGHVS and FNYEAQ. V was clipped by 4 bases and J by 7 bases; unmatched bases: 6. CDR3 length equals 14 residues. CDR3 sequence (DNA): TGTGCCAGCAGCTATCAGACAGGGGGCGCTGGCTACACCTTC. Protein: CASSYQTGGAGYTF.

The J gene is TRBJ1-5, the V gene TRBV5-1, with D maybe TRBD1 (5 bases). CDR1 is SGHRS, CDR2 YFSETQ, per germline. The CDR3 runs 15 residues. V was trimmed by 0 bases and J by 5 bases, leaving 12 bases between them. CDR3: CASSLGGISDQPQHF. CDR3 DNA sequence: TGCGCCAGCAGCTTGGGGGGCATATCGGATCAGCCCCAGCATTTT.

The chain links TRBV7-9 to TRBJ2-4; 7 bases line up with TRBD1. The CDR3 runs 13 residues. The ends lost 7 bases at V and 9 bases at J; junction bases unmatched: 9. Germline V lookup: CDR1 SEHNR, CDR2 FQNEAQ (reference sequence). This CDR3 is CASNPTGSSIQYF. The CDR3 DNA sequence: TGTGCCAGCAACCCGACAGGGTCCAGCATTCAGTACTTC.

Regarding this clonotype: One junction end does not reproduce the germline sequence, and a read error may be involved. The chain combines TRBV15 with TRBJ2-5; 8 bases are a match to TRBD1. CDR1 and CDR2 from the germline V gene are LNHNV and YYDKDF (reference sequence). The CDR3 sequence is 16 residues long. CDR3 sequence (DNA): TGTGCCGCCAGCAGAGGCACCAGGGGGCCAGGGGAGACCCAGTACTTC. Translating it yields CAASRGTRGPGETQYF.

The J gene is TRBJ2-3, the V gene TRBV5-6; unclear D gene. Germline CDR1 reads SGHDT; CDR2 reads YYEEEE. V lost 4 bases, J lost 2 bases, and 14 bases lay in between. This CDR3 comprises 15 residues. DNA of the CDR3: TGTGCCAGCAGCGTGTCCGTGGGCCCCACAGATACGCAGTATTTT. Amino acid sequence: CASSVSVGPTDTQYF.

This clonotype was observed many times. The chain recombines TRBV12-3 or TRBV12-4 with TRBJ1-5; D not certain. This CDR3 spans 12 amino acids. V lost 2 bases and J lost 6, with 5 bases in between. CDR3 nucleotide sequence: TGTGCCAGCAGTTTACTAGGTCAGCCCCAGCATTTT. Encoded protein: CASSLLGQPQHF.